The sequence of this T cell receptor (beta chain) was determined in a study of blood T cell repertoires in COVID-19. Study in general: PBMCs, B-cell-depleted T cells, or T cells provided the cDNA or gDNA that made up the material.

V dropped 0 bases and J dropped 2; count of bases not matched to a gene: 16. The CDR3 has 20 residues. Germline assignment: CDR1 SGHRS and CDR2 YFSETQ. In the authors' methods: Reference gene primers were amplified, and this amplification served to estimate nucleated cell counts. Measured with immunoSEQ multiplex PCR; TCRdb has only the in-frame clones, and not every one. That table supplies the V and J calls and clone size; D and trimming were determined from the DNA. The repertoire holds about 160,000 clones, 87% seen once, with approximately 4.1% in the top ten. Material: peripheral blood. The V and J genes are TRBV5-1 and TRBJ1-1; TRBD1 agrees at 10 bases. This receptor was identified in a woman aged 60-75 years who had recovered from COVID-19. CDR3 in DNA: TGCGCCAGCAGCTTGGGACACATACTCCCGGGACAGGGGTTTAACACTGAAGCTTTCTTT. Translated: CASSLGHILPGQGFNTEAFF.